The subject of this entry is one T cell receptor beta chain. There is no known antigen for this receptor. No much larger clonotype is one base removed from it; base qualities were not supplied. TCRbeta CDR3 regions were amplified from genomic DNA by means of the immunoSEQ Assay, a bias-controlled multiplex PCR. The authors' pipeline ran thus. The number of nucleated cells in each sample was estimated from the amplification of reference gene primers within the assay. To quantify the absolute abundance of each unique TCRbeta CDR3 rearrangement, sequence reads were collapsed and filtered. For each sample, productive Simpson clonality was calculated as the square root of Simpson's diversity index across productive rearrangements. TCRdb obtained this table from immuneACCESS and retained in-frame rearrangements with V and J assigned. These tables miss some clones; where compared with another copy, unresolved V genes account for less than half of the shortfall, and the remainder is unexplained. That table supplies the V and J calls and clone size; D and trimming were determined from the DNA. The sample table contains some 350,000 clones; only one count was recorded for 85% to 90% of them. In total, the top ten clones hold 6.5% of the sample.

The entry originates in a study of blood T cell repertoires in COVID-19 (dated by TCRdb to between 2020 and 2021). Broadly, across the study: Samples covering the acute and convalescent phases of COVID-19 were provided by collaborators in the United States, Italy and Spain. The sample metadata nearly always contained a de-identified subject ID, COVID-19 status, age in years and sex. The prospective study material was composed of cDNA or gDNA derived from T cells, B-cell-depleted T cells, or PBMCs. Where HLA class I and class II types were available, the types were taken from metadata supplied by the sample provider, not from assay-based typing. Samples were obtained from the ongoing ImmuneRACE study (first 160 participants) and from approximately 1,200 subjects provided by 6 global collaborators. The repertoires were released in a freely available public database meant as a resource for research on the immune response to SARS-CoV-2. The dataset comprised deeply sampled blood TCRbeta repertoires from subjects exposed to, actively infected with, or recovered from COVID-19.

Overall results and qualifications from the work: How much clinical and demographic metadata was included differed by source and by participant, and the metadata was provided uncurated.

Collaborating institutions collected whole blood in K2EDTA tubes following their own protocols. For TCRbeta analysis, collaborators shipped samples as frozen whole blood, isolated PBMCs, or DNA extracted from either of those sample types. V has 5 bases trimmed and J has 4 bases trimmed; junction bases matching no gene number 2. Looking up the germline V gene yields CDR1 SGHRS and CDR2 YFSETQ. The CDR3, cysteine through phenylalanine, is 14 amino acids long. The read is trimmed to its CDR3 DNA, 42 bases read in frame from base 1. The source is a young man with active or convalescent COVID-19. Sample: peripheral blood. Here the chain combines TRBV5-1 and TRBJ2-7, with 14 bases aligning to TRBD2. The CDR3 region reads CASRGLAGVYEQYF. The DNA reads as follows: TGCGCCAGCAGGGGACTAGCGGGAGTATACGAGCAGTACTTC.